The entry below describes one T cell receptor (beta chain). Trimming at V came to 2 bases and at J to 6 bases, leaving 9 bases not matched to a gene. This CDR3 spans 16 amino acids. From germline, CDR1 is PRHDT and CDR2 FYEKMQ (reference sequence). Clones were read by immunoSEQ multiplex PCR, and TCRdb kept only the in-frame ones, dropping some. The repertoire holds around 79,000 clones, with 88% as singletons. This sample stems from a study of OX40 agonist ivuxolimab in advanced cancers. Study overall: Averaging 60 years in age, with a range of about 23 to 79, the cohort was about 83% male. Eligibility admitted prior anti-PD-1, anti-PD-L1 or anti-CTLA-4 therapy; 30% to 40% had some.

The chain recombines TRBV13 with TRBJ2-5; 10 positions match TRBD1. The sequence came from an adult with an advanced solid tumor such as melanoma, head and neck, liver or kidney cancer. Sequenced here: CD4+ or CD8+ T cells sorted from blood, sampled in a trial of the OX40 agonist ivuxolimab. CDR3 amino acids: CASSLTGTGDGQTQYF. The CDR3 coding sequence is TGTGCCAGCAGCTTAACCGGGACAGGGGATGGGCAGACCCAGTACTTC. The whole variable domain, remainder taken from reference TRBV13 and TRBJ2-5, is AAGVIQSPRHLIKEKRETATLKCYPIPRHDTVYWYQQGPGQDPQFLISFYEKMQSDKGSIPDRFSAQQFSDYHSELNMSSLELGDSALYFCASSLTGTGDGQTQYFGPGTRLLVL.